This is a list of T cell receptor beta chains from one sample in a study of OX40 agonist ivuxolimab in advanced cancers. The protocol was immunoSEQ multiplex PCR, while the TCRdb copy is restricted to in-frame clones and leaves out a portion. This table holds around 40,000 clones, roughly 82% found once. Specimen: CD4+ or CD8+ T cells sorted from blood, collected in a trial of the OX40 agonist ivuxolimab. The receptors shown here come from an adult with an advanced solid tumor such as melanoma, head and neck, liver or kidney cancer. Both conserved end residues are part of each CDR3. Size is stated for part of the rows, as once, few or many counts, or as a class when the clone is expanded.

v_gene: TRBV6-6
abundance: .
j_gene: TRBJ1-2
CDR3aa: CASSYFPGTVYGYTF

v_gene: TRBV6-5
abundance: .
j_gene: TRBJ2-5
CDR3aa: CASGTAGEAETQYF

v_gene: TRBV7-2
abundance: .
j_gene: TRBJ2-7
CDR3aa: CASSLTPSGLYEQYF

v_gene: TRBV28
abundance: .
j_gene: TRBJ2-2
CDR3aa: CASSLEGSGELFF

v_gene: TRBV6-5
abundance: few
j_gene: TRBJ2-1
CDR3aa: CASSSVGRIYEQFF

v_gene: TRBV7-2
abundance: once
j_gene: TRBJ1-2
CDR3aa: CASSLGGQTWGYTF

v_gene: TRBV7-9
abundance: .
j_gene: TRBJ2-3
CDR3aa: CASSPPWASTDTQYF

v_gene: TRBV28
abundance: .
j_gene: TRBJ2-1
CDR3aa: CASSFGRQAKGQFF

v_gene: TRBV5-6
abundance: .
j_gene: TRBJ2-7
CDR3aa: CASSFGGSEQYF

v_gene: TRBV4-3
abundance: many
j_gene: TRBJ2-1
CDR3aa: CASSPRTSSSYNEQFF

v_gene: TRBV11-2
abundance: .
j_gene: TRBJ2-3
CDR3aa: CASSWTSGTWSSTDTQYF

v_gene: TRBV11-2
abundance: .
j_gene: TRBJ1-2
CDR3aa: CASSLAGRGDYGYTF

v_gene: TRBV27
abundance: once
j_gene: TRBJ1-1
CDR3aa: CASSLWSRGSEAFF

v_gene: TRBV25-1
abundance: .
j_gene: TRBJ2-3
CDR3aa: CASSDDRPTQYF

v_gene: TRBV7-9
abundance: .
j_gene: TRBJ1-1
CDR3aa: CASSYHVAREAFF

v_gene: TRBV7-9
abundance: .
j_gene: TRBJ1-1
CDR3aa: CASSLEDPEAFF

v_gene: TRBV4-1
abundance: .
j_gene: TRBJ1-1
CDR3aa: CASSPSPGNTEAFF

v_gene: TRBV11-3
abundance: once
j_gene: TRBJ2-7
CDR3aa: CASSLPREQGASYEQYF

v_gene: TRBV9
abundance: .
j_gene: TRBJ2-7
CDR3aa: CASSVGQGGYEQYF

v_gene: TRBV29-1
abundance: .
j_gene: TRBJ2-7
CDR3aa: CSAVGGAGEQYF

v_gene: TRBV7-6
abundance: .
j_gene: TRBJ2-2
CDR3aa: CASSLSRGAGELFF

v_gene: TRBV14
abundance: .
j_gene: TRBJ1-2
CDR3aa: CASSQDPYNYGYTF

v_gene: TRBV6-4
abundance: .
j_gene: TRBJ2-7
CDR3aa: CARRRFSYEQYF

v_gene: TRBV6-5
abundance: .
j_gene: TRBJ1-1
CDR3aa: CASDRERRTEAFF

v_gene: TRBV6-5
abundance: .
j_gene: TRBJ1-1
CDR3aa: CASSYGTANTEAFF

v_gene: TRBV5-4
abundance: .
j_gene: TRBJ2-3
CDR3aa: CASSWDDSGGSTDTQYF

v_gene: TRBV5-1
abundance: few
j_gene: TRBJ2-2
CDR3aa: CASKEVGGLTGELFF

v_gene: TRBV4-1
abundance: .
j_gene: TRBJ1-2
CDR3aa: CASSQYRASGYTF

v_gene: TRBV19
abundance: .
j_gene: TRBJ2-2
CDR3aa: CAIRGGSAAGELFF

v_gene: TRBV27
abundance: .
j_gene: TRBJ2-7
CDR3aa: CASSSSFGAPYEQYF

v_gene: TRBV6-1
abundance: .
j_gene: TRBJ1-5
CDR3aa: CASSEAGGNQPQHF

v_gene: TRBV5-1
abundance: .
j_gene: TRBJ1-2
CDR3aa: CASSLYREVYTF

v_gene: TRBV4-1
abundance: .
j_gene: TRBJ2-3
CDR3aa: CASSQVGKSDTQYF

v_gene: TRBV11-3
abundance: .
j_gene: TRBJ2-7
CDR3aa: CASSFSRGPNRYEQYF

v_gene: TRBV13
abundance: .
j_gene: TRBJ1-3
CDR3aa: CASSFSERLPPTGNTIYF

v_gene: TRBV11-2
abundance: once
j_gene: TRBJ2-1
CDR3aa: CASSYPTAGVDNEQFF

v_gene: TRBV18
abundance: .
j_gene: TRBJ1-5
CDR3aa: CASSPGAPYSNQPQHF